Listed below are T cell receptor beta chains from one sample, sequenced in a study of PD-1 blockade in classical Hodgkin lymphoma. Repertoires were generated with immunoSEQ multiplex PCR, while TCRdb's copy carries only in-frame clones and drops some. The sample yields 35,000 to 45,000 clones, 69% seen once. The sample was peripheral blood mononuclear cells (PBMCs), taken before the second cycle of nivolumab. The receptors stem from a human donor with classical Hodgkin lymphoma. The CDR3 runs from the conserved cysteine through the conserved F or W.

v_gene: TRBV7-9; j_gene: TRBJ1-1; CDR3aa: CASSQLTRFEAFF
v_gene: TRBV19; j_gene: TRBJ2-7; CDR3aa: CASSSRGRFGEQYF
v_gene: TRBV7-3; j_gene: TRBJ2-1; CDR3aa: CASSLTPGLGNNEQFF
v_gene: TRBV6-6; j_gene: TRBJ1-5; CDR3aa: CASNLQGPLQPQHF
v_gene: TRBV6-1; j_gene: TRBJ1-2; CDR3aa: CASSGARVDGYTF
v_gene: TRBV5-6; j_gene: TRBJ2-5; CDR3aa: CASSSYGPDYETQYF
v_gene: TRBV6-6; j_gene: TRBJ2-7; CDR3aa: CASSYSGGDSYEQYF
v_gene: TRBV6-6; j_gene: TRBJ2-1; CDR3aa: CASSTPLAGVKDEQFF
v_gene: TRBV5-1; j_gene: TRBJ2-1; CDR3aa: CASSPGGTSVYNEQFF
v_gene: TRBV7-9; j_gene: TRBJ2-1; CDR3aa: CASSLFSGRAYEQFF
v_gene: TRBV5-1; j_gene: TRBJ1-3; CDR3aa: CASSEQGTLSGNTIYF
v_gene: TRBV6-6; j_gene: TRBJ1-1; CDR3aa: CASSGSRGVSDTEAFF
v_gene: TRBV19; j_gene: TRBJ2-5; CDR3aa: CASSMGLAEKTQYF
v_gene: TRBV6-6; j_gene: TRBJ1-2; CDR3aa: CASSYSGRAGYTF
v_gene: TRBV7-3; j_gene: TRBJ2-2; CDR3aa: CASSSWPRQGVGELFF
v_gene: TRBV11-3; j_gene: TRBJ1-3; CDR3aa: CASSLGYSGNTIYF
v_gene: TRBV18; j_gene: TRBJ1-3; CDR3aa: CASSPRESPGNTIYF
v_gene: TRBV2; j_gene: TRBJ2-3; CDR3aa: CASKKEANTQYF
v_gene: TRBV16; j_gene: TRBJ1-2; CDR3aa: CASSPTGGGGYTF
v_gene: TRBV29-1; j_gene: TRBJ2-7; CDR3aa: CSAMDRVHEQYF
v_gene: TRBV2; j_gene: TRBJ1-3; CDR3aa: CASRVDSGVTIYF
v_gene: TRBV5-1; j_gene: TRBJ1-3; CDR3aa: CASRQQDSSGNTIYF
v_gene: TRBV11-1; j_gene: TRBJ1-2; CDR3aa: CASSLQRQGSYGYTF
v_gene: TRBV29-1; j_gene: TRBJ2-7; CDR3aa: CSVEIRTWRTGYEQYF
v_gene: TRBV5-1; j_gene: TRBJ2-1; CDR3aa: CASSLEGQSYNEQFF
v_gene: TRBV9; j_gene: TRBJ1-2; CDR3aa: CASSAGQGRNYGYTF
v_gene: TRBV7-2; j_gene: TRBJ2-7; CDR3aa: CASSLAGRPYEQYF
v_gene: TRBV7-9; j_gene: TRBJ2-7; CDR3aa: CASSLAPGAYEQYF